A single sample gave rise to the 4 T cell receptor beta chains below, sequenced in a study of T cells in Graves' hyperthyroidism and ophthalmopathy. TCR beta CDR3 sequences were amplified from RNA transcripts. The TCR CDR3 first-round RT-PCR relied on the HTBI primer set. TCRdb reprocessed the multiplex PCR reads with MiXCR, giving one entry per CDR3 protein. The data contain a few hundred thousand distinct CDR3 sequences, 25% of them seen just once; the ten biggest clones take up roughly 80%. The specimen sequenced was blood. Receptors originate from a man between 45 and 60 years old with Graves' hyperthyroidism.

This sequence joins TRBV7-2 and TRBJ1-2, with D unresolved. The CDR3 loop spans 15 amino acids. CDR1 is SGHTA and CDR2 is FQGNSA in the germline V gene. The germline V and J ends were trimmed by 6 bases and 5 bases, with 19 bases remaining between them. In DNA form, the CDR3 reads TGTGCCAGCAGTCTCCCCCCCGCTACCGAATATGGCTACACCTTC. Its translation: CASSLPPATEYGYTF.

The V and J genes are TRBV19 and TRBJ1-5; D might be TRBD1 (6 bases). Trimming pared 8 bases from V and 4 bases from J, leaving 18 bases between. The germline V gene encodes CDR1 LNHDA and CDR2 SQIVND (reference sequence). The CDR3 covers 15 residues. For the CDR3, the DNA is TGTGCCAGTGGCTTCTCAGGGGTCACAAATCAGCCCCAGCATTTT. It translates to CASGFSGVTNQPQHF.

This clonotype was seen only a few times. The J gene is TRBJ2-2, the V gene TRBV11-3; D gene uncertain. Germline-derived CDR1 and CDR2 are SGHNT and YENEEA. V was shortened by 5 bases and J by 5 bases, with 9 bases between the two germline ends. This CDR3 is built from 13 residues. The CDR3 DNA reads TGTGCCAGCAGCCCTGACGGTACCGGGGAGCTGTTTTTT. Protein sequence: CASSPDGTGELFF.

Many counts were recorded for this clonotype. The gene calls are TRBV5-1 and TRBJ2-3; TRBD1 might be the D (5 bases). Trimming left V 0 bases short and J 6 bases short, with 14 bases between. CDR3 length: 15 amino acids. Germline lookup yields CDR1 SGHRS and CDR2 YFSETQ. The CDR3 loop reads CASSLAATDKDTQYF. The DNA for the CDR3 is TGCGCCAGCAGCTTGGCCGCGACGGACAAGGATACGCAGTATTTT.